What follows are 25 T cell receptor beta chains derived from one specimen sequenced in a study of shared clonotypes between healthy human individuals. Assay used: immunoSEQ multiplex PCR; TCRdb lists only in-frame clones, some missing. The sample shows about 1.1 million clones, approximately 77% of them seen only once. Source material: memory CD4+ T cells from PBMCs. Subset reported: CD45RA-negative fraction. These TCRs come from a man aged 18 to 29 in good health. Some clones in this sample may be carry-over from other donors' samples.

The CDR3 loop is CASSLPREQYF. CDR3 DNA: TGTGCCAGCAGCTTACCCCGGGAGCAGTACTTC. V and J are TRBV11-3 and TRBJ2-7; D unclear. The V end was cut by 2 bases, the J end by 7 bases, with 6 bases between. CDR3 length: 11 amino acids. Per germline, CDR1 SGHNT and CDR2 YENEEA. Variable domain in full (rest from reference TRBV11-3 and TRBJ2-7): EAGVVQSPRYKIIEKKQPVAFWCNPISGHNTLYWYLQNLGQGPELLIRYENEEAVDDSQLPKDRFSAERLKGVDSTLKIQPAELGDSAVYLCASSLPREQYFGPGTRLTVT.

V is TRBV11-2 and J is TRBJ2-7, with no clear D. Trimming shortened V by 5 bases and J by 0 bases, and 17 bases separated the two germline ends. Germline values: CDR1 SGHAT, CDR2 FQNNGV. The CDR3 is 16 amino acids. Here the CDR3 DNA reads TGTGCCAGCAGCCCCCCCCCGGCCGAGAGCTCCTACGAGCAGTACTTC. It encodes CASSPPPAESSYEQYF.

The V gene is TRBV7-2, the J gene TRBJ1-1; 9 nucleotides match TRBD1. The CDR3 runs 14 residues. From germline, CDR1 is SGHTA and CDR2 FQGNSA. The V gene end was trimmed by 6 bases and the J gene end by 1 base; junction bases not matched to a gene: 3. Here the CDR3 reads CASRLTGGNTEAFF. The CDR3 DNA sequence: TGTGCCAGCAGACTGACAGGGGGGAACACTGAAGCTTTCTTT.

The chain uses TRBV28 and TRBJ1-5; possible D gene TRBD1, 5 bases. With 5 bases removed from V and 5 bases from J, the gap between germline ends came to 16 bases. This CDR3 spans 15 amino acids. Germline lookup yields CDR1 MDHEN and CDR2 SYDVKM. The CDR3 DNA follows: TGTGCCAGCAGTCCCCCTGGGGGAATGCATCAGCCCCAGCATTTT. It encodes CASSPPGGMHQPQHF. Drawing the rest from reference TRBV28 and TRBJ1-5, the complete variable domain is DVKVTQSSRYLVKRTGEKVFLECVQDMDHENMFWYRQDPGLGLRLIYFSYDVKMKEKGDIPEGYSVSREKKERFSLILESASTNQTSMYLCASSPPGGMHQPQHFGDGTRLSIL.

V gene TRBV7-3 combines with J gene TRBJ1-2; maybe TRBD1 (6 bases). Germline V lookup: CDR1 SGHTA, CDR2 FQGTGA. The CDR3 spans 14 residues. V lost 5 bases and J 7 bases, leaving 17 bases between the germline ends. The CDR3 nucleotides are TGTGCCAGCAGCCAAGGTGGGGGCCAATCTGGCTACACCTTC. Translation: CASSQGGGQSGYTF.

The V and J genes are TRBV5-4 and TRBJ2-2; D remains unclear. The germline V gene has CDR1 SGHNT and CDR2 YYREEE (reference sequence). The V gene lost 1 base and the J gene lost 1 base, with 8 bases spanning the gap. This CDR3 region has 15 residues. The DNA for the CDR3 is TGTGCCAGCAGCTTGCGGTCACGGAACACCGGGGAGCTGTTTTTT. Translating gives CASSLRSRNTGELFF.

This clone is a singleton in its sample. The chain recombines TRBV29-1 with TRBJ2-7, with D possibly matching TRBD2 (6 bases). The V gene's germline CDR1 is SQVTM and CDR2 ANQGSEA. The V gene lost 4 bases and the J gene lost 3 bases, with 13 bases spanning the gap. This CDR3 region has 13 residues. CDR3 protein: CSVGRGGDYEQYF. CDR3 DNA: TGCAGCGTTGGGAGGGGTGGGGACTACGAGCAGTACTTC.

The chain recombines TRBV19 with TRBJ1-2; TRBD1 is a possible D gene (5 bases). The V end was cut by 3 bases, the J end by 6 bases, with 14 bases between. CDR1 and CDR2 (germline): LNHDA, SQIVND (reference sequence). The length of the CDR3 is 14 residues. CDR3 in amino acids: CASSISRDGDGYTF. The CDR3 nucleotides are TGTGCCAGTAGTATCTCCCGGGACGGGGATGGCTACACCTTC.

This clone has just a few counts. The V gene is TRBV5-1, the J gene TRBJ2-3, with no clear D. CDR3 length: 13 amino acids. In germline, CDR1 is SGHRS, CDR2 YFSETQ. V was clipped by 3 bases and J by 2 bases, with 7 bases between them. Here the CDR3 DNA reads TGCGCCAGCAGCTGGGGTTACACAGATACGCAGTATTTT. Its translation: CASSWGYTDTQYF.

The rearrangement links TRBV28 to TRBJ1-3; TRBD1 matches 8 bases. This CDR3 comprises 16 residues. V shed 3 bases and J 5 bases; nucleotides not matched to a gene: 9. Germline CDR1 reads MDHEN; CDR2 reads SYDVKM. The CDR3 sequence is CASSFRSRGLRNTIYF. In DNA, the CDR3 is TGTGCCAGCAGTTTTAGGAGCAGGGGGCTTAGAAACACCATATATTTT.

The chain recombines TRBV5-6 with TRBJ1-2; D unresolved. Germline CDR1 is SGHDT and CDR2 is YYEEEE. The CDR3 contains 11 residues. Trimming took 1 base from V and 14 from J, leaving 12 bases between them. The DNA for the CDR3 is TGTGCCAGCAGCTTGAACCGGGAGTTTACCTTC. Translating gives CASSLNREFTF.

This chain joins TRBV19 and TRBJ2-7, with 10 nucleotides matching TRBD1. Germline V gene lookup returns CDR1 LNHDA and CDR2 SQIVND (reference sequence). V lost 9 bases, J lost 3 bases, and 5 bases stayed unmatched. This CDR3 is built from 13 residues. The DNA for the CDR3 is TGTGCCAGCTCCGGGACAGGGGACTACGAGCAGTACTTC. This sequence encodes CASSGTGDYEQYF.

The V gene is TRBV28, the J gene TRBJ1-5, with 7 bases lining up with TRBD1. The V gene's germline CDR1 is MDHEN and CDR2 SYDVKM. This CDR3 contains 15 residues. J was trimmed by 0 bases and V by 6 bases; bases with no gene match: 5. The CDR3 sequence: CASREQGNSNQPQHF. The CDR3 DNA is TGTGCCAGCAGAGAACAGGGGAATAGCAATCAGCCCCAGCATTTT.

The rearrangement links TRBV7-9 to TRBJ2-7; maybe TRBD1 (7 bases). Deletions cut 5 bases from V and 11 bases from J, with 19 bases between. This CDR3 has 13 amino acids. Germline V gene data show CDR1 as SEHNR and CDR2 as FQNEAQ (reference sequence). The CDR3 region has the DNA TGTGCCAGCAGCCCAACGGGGGAGACAGGGAAGTACTTC. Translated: CASSPTGETGKYF. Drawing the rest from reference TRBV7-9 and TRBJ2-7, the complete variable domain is DTGVSQNPRHKITKRGQNVTFRCDPISEHNRLYWYRQTLGQGPEFLTYFQNEAQLEKSRLLSDRFSAERPKGSFSTLEIQRTEQGDSAMYLCASSPTGETGKYFGPGTRLTVT.

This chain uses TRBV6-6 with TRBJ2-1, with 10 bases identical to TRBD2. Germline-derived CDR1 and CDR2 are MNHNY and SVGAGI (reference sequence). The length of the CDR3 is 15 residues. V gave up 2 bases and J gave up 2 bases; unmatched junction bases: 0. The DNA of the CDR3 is TGTGCCAGCAGTTACACTAGCGGGGCCTACAATGAGCAGTTCTTC. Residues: CASSYTSGAYNEQFF.

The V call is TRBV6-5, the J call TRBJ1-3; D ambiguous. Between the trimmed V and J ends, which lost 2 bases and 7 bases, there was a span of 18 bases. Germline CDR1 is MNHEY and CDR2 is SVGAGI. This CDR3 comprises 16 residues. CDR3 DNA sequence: TGTGCCAGCAGTTACACGCGGGCCCTTTCGGGGAACACCATATATTTT. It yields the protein CASSYTRALSGNTIYF.

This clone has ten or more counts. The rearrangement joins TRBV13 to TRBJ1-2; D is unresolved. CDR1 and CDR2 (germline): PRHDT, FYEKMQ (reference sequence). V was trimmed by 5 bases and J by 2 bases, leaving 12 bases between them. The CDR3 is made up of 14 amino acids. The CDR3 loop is CASSLTDANYGYTF. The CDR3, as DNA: TGTGCCAGCAGCCTGACGGACGCGAACTATGGCTACACCTTC.

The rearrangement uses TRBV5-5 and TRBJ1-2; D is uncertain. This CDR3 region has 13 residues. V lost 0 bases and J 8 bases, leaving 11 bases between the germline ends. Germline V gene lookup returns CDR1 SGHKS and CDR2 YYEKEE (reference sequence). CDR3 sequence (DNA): TGTGCCAGCAGCTTGGACATAAATAGAGGCTACACCTTC. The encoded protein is CASSLDINRGYTF.

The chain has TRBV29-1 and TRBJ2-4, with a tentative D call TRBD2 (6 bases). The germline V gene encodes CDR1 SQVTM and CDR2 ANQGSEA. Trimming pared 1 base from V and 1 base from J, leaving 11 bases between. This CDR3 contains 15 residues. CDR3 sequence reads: CSVEGGRTAKNIQYF. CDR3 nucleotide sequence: TGCAGCGTTGAAGGGGGGAGGACGGCCAAAAACATTCAGTACTTC. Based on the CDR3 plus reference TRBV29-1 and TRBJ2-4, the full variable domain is SAVISQKPSRDICQRGTSLTIQCQVDSQVTMMFWYRQQPGQSLTLIATANQGSEATYESGFVIDKFPISRPNLTFSTLTVSNMSPEDSSIYLCSVEGGRTAKNIQYFGAGTRLSVL.

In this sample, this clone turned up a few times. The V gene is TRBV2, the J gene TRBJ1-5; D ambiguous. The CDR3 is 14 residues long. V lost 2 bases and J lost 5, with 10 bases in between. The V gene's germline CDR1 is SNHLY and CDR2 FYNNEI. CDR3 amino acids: CASSEMSEYQPQHF. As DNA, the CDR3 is TGTGCCAGCAGTGAAATGAGTGAGTATCAGCCCCAGCATTTT.

The DNA of the CDR3 is TGTGCCAGCAGCCGAGGACAGGGGGCTGCAACTAATGAAAAACTGTTTTTT. Residues: CASSRGQGAATNEKLFF. The rearrangement joins TRBV7-9 to TRBJ1-4; 11 positions match TRBD1. CDR1 SEHNR and CDR2 FQNEAQ come from the germline V gene (reference sequence). CDR3 length: 17 residues. Trimming at V came to 5 bases and at J to 0 bases, leaving 5 bases not matched to a gene.

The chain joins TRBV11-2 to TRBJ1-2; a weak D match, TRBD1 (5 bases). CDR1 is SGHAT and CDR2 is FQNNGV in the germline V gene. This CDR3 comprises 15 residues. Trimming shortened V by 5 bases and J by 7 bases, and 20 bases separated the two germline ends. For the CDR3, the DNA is TGTGCCAGCAGCCCACAACGGGGGGTGATGTCTGGCTACACCTTC. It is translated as CASSPQRGVMSGYTF.

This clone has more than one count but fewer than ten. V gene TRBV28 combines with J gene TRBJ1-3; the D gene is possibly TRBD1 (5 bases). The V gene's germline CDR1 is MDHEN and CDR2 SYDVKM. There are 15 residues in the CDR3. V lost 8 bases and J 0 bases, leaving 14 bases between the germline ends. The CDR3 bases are TGTGCCAGCGGAATTGACAGCATCTCTGGAAACACCATATATTTT. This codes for CASGIDSISGNTIYF.

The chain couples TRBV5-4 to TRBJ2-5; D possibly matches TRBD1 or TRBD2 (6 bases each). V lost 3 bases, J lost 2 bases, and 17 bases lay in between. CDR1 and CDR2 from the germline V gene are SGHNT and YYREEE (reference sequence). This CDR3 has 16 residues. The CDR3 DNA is TGTGCCAGCAGCTCACAGGGAAGAGGGGGGCAAGAGACCCAGTACTTC. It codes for CASSSQGRGGQETQYF.

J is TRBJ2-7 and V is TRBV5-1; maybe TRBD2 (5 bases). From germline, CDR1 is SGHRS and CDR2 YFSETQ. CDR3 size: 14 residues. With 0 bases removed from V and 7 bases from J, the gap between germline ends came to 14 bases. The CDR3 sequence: CASSLAVGPGEQYF. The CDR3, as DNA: TGCGCCAGCAGCTTGGCCGTAGGTCCGGGAGAGCAGTACTTC.